The rows below give T cell receptor beta chains drawn from one sample of a study of regulatory T cells in long-lasting Graves disease. TCRdb processed the multiplex PCR reads anew with MiXCR; each CDR3 protein has one entry. The sample carries some 250,000 distinct CDR3 sequences, 15% to 20% recorded once. This sample was also put to use in a study of T cells in Graves' hyperthyroidism and ophthalmopathy.

Specimen: peripheral blood mononuclear cells (PBMCs), collected at new diagnosis, from a patient treated with antithyroid drugs. All receptors come from a woman aged 30 to 39 with Graves disease. Both conserved end residues are part of each CDR3. Each record gives: CDR3 DNA, CDR3 protein, D gene, J gene, clone size, V gene. D genes are given only for firm matches. Clone sizes are given selectively: once, few, many, or a class where the clone is expanded.

CDR3 DNA: TGTGCCAGCAGTGAATTAGGGAACACTGAAGCTTTCTTT
CDR3 protein: CASSELGNTEAFF
D gene: NA
J gene: TRBJ1-1
clone size: few
V gene: TRBV25-1

CDR3 DNA: TGCAGTGCCCCGACAGGGGAAGGCACCGGGGAGCTGTTTTTT
CDR3 protein: CSAPTGEGTGELFF
D gene: TRBD1
J gene: TRBJ2-2
clone size: many
V gene: TRBV20-1

CDR3 DNA: TGTGCCAGCAGCACCGGACAGATGAACACTGAAGCTTTCTTT
CDR3 protein: CASSTGQMNTEAFF
D gene: NA
J gene: TRBJ1-1
clone size: many
V gene: TRBV7-9

CDR3 DNA: TGCGCCAGCAGCCCAAAGACTAGCGCGAACACCGGGGAGCTGTTTTTT
CDR3 protein: CASSPKTSANTGELFF
D gene: TRBD2
J gene: TRBJ2-2
clone size: NA
V gene: TRBV5-1

CDR3 DNA: TGTGCCAGCGCACAACGGACAGGGCGGGAAGCTTTCTTT
CDR3 protein: CASAQRTGREAFF
D gene: TRBD1
J gene: TRBJ1-1
clone size: NA
V gene: TRBV13

CDR3 DNA: TGTGCCAGCAGCTCGGGAGAAGAATCTGGAAACACCATATATTTT
CDR3 protein: CASSSGEESGNTIYF
D gene: NA
J gene: TRBJ1-3
clone size: many
V gene: TRBV13

CDR3 DNA: TGTGCCAGCAGCCGCCTTCAGGGGGCATGGGAGACCCAGTACTTC
CDR3 protein: CASSRLQGAWETQYF
D gene: TRBD1
J gene: TRBJ2-5
clone size: NA
V gene: TRBV7-6

CDR3 DNA: TGTGCCAGTAGGGGACGGACGTTAAGGGACACTGAAGCTTTCTTT
CDR3 protein: CASRGRTLRDTEAFF
D gene: NA
J gene: TRBJ1-1
clone size: many
V gene: TRBV19

CDR3 DNA: TGTGCCAGCAGCCCGTCCCCCCCTCTACCGGGGACTGAAGCTTTCTTT
CDR3 protein: CASSPSPPLPGTEAFF
D gene: NA
J gene: TRBJ1-1
clone size: many
V gene: TRBV6-1

CDR3 DNA: TGTGCCAGCAGCGTAGATAGCGAGAACAATGAGCAGTTCTTC
CDR3 protein: CASSVDSENNEQFF
D gene: NA
J gene: TRBJ2-1
clone size: many
V gene: TRBV9

CDR3 DNA: TGTGCCAGCAGTTACTCGGGCAGGGCCGATAGCAATCAGCCCCAGCATTTT
CDR3 protein: CASSYSGRADSNQPQHF
D gene: NA
J gene: TRBJ1-5
clone size: many
V gene: TRBV6-5

CDR3 DNA: TGTGCCAGCAGTTCCCCCCCGGGACTGGCCACCGGGGAGCTGTTTTTT
CDR3 protein: CASSSPPGLATGELFF
D gene: NA
J gene: TRBJ2-2
clone size: NA
V gene: TRBV6-2/TRBV6-3

CDR3 DNA: TGTGCCAGCAGTTTAACAGCTAACTATGGCTACACCTTC
CDR3 protein: CASSLTANYGYTF
D gene: NA
J gene: TRBJ1-2
clone size: many
V gene: TRBV27

CDR3 DNA: TGTGCCAGCAGTGTTGCCAGGGTGAGGACCGGGGAGCTGTTTTTT
CDR3 protein: CASSVARVRTGELFF
D gene: NA
J gene: TRBJ2-2
clone size: many
V gene: TRBV2

CDR3 DNA: TGTGCCAGCAGCCAAGGGCAGAGATCTGAAGCTTTCTTT
CDR3 protein: CASSQGQRSEAFF
D gene: NA
J gene: TRBJ1-1
clone size: many
V gene: TRBV3-1

CDR3 DNA: TGTGCCAGCAGCTTAGTTTCCGGGAGCACTGAAGCTTTCTTT
CDR3 protein: CASSLVSGSTEAFF
D gene: NA
J gene: TRBJ1-1
clone size: many
V gene: TRBV7-2

CDR3 DNA: TGTGCCAGCAGTCCCGACAGGGGCCCAGATACGCAGTATTTT
CDR3 protein: CASSPDRGPDTQYF
D gene: TRBD1
J gene: TRBJ2-3
clone size: many
V gene: TRBV2